Reported below is one T cell receptor (beta chain). The antigen remains undetermined. Sequenced by immunoSEQ multiplex PCR; TCRdb stores in-frame clones only, minus some. This sample has about 7,900 clones; approximately 80% occur once, and the top ten carry around 3%. This sample was included in a study of immune evolution from preneoplasia to lung adenocarcinoma. Study at large: HLA loss of heterozygosity: 7% AIS, around 16% MIA, about 32% ADC, none AAH.

General study findings and limits: Top clone share appeared to fall from AAH through AIS, MIA, adenocarcinoma. Highest clonality occurred in KRAS-mutant, not EGFR-mutant or double wild-type, nodules.

CDR3 length equals 14 residues. V lost 1 base and J 2 bases, leaving 6 bases between the germline ends. Per germline, CDR1 MGHRA and CDR2 YSYEKL. Each case's diagnosis was confirmed by two pathologists on H&E. The V and J genes are TRBV4-1 and TRBJ1-5, with D hard to call. This TCR was recovered from a person aged 65-85 years with lung adenocarcinoma. Sequences were obtained from FFPE minimally invasive lung adenocarcinoma tissue. CDR3 sequence: CASSQVTGNQPQHF. For the CDR3, the DNA is TGCGCCAGCAGCCAAGTGACTGGCAATCAGCCCCAGCATTTT.